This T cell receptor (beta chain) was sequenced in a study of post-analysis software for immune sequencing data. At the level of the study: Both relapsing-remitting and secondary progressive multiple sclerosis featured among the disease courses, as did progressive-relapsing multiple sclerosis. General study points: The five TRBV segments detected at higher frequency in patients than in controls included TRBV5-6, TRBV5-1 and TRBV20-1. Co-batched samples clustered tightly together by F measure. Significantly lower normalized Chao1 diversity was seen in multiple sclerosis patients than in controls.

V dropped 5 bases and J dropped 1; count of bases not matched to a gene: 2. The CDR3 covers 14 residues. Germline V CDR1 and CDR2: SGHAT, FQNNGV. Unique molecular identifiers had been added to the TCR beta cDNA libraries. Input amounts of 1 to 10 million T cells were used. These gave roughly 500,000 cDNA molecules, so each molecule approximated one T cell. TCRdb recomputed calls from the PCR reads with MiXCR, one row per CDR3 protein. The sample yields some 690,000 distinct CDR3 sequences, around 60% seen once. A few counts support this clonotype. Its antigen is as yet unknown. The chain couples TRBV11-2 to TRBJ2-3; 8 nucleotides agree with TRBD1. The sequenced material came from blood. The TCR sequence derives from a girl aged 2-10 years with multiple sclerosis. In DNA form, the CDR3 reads TGTGCCAGCAGCACGGGACAGGGCACAGATACGCAGTATTTT. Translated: CASSTGQGTDTQYF.